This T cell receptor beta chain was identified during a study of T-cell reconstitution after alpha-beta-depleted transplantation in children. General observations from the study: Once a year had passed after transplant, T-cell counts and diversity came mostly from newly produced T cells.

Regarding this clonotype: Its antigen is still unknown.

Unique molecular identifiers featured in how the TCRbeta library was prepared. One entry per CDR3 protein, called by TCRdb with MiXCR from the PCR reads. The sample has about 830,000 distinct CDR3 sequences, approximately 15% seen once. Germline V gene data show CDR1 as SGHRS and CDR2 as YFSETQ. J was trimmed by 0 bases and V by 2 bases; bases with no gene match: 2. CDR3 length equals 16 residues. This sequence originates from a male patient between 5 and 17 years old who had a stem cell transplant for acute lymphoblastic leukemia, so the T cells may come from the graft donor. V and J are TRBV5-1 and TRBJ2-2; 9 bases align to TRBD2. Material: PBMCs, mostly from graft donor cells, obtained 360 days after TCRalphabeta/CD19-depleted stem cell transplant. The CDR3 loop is CASSFVAGANTGELFF. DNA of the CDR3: TGCGCCAGCAGCTTTGTAGCGGGAGCGAACACCGGGGAGCTGTTTTTT. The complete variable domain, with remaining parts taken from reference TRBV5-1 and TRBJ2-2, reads KAGVTQTPRYLIKTRGQQVTLSCSPISGHRSVSWYQQTPGQGLQFLFEYFSETQRNKGNFPGRFSGRQFSNSRSEMNVSTLELGDSALYLCASSFVAGANTGELFFGEGSRLTVL.